These 24 T cell receptor beta chains were sequenced from one sample in a study of blood T cell repertoires in COVID-19. Generated by immunoSEQ multiplex PCR, the TCRdb table keeps only in-frame clones and is missing some. The sample has roughly 30,000 clones; 75% to 90% are singletons. Sequences were obtained from peripheral blood. These receptors all stem from a human donor with acute or convalescent COVID-19. The donor label of this sample is uncertain.

This clone occurred once. The chain carries TRBV5-1 and TRBJ1-2; TRBD1 agrees at 12 bases. The length of the CDR3 is 15 residues. Germline CDR1 reads SGHRS; CDR2 reads YFSETQ. J gave up 4 bases and V 2 bases, and 3 bases lay outside the gene matches. This chain's CDR3 is CASSLGTGGPYGYTF. The CDR3 DNA sequence: TGCGCCAGCAGCTTAGGGACAGGGGGCCCCTATGGCTACACCTTC. Complete variable domain (other parts from reference TRBV5-1 and TRBJ1-2): KAGVTQTPRYLIKTRGQQVTLSCSPISGHRSVSWYQQTPGQGLQFLFEYFSETQRNKGNFPGRFSGRQFSNSRSEMNVSTLELGDSALYLCASSLGTGGPYGYTFGSGTRLTVV.

The V and J genes are TRBV5-1 and TRBJ2-2; TRBD1 matches at 9 bases. The ends lost 2 bases at V and 3 bases at J; junction bases unmatched: 5. The CDR3 covers 16 residues. The germline gives CDR1 SGHRS, CDR2 YFSETQ. For the CDR3, the DNA is TGCGCCAGCAGCTTAAGAGGACAGGGGTACACCGGGGAGCTGTTTTTT. Translating it yields CASSLRGQGYTGELFF.

The chain employs TRBV4-3 and TRBJ1-1; TRBD1 is a possible D gene (5 bases). Trimming left V 1 base short and J 7 bases short, with 10 bases between. The V gene's germline CDR1 is LGHNA and CDR2 YSLEER. The CDR3 is 13 residues long. In nucleotides, the CDR3 is TGCGCCAGCAGCCAAGCAACAGGCAGTGAAGCTTTCTTT. As protein: CASSQATGSEAFF.

The chain couples TRBV7-8 to TRBJ1-5; tentative D call: TRBD1 (6 bases). The CDR3 length is 15 residues. V was shortened by 3 bases and J by 10 bases, with 19 bases between the two germline ends. Germline V gene sequence: CDR1 SGHVS, CDR2 FQNEAQ. CDR3 DNA sequence: TGTGCCAGCAGCTTGAGCTGGACAGACCTCTCCCCCCAGCATTTT. Protein product: CASSLSWTDLSPQHF.

This clone was observed a single time. The chain recombines TRBV5-4 with TRBJ1-3; maybe TRBD1 (5 bases). This CDR3 is 14 amino acids long. Between the trimmed V and J ends, which lost 5 bases and 2 bases, there was a span of 11 bases. Germline CDR1 reads SGHNT; CDR2 reads YYREEE (reference sequence). DNA for the CDR3: TGTGCCAGCAGGGCAGGGATTACTGGAAACACCATATATTTT. It is translated as CASRAGITGNTIYF.

The J gene is TRBJ2-1, the V gene TRBV29-1, with 8 positions matching TRBD2. CDR1 and CDR2 (germline): SQVTM, ANQGSEA. After removal of 6 bases from V and 6 bases from J, the junction contained 10 bases not matched to a gene. This CDR3 is built from 14 residues. The chain's CDR3 is CSVDPGRALNEQFF. In nucleotides, the CDR3 is TGCAGCGTCGACCCCGGGAGGGCCCTCAATGAGCAGTTCTTC.

The CDR3 nucleotides read TGTGCCAGCAGCGGTGGACTAGCGGGGACAGATACGCAGTATTTT. It yields the protein CASSGGLAGTDTQYF. The rearrangement uses TRBV9 and TRBJ2-3; 12 nucleotides agree with TRBD2. Per the germline V gene, CDR1 is SGDLS and CDR2 is YYNGEE. The junction had 2 bases not matched to a gene; V was cut back by 3 bases and J by 3 bases. The CDR3 is made up of 15 amino acids.

This chain connects TRBV5-1 to TRBJ2-2; D call uncertain. This CDR3 has 14 amino acids. From germline, CDR1 is SGHRS and CDR2 YFSETQ. Trimming took 2 bases from V and 1 from J, leaving 6 bases between them. This CDR3 reads CASSFQQNTGELFF. In DNA form, the CDR3 reads TGCGCCAGCAGCTTTCAACAGAACACCGGGGAGCTGTTTTTT.

The chain has TRBV14 and TRBJ2-5; 16 bases are a match to TRBD2. Germline trimming cut 4 bases from V and 7 bases from J; bases unmatched to any gene: 12. The germline gives CDR1 SGHDN, CDR2 FVKESK. The CDR3 totals 18 residues. The CDR3 spells CASSLIPGLAGGPGTQYF. The CDR3 bases are TGTGCCAGCAGCCTCATCCCGGGACTAGCGGGAGGGCCAGGGACCCAGTACTTC.

This chain connects TRBV7-9 to TRBJ2-7, with 10 bases aligning to TRBD2. The junction had 11 bases not matched to a gene; V was cut back by 5 bases and J by 4 bases. Germline assignment: CDR1 SEHNR and CDR2 FQNEAQ (reference sequence). CDR3 size: 16 residues. DNA for the CDR3: TGTGCCAGCAGCCCCCCTGGTGGTAGCGGGGGGTACGAGCAGTACTTC. It is translated as CASSPPGGSGGYEQYF. Using reference TRBV7-9 and TRBJ2-7 for the parts outside the CDR3, the full variable domain is DTGVSQNPRHKITKRGQNVTFRCDPISEHNRLYWYRQTLGQGPEFLTYFQNEAQLEKSRLLSDRFSAERPKGSFSTLEIQRTEQGDSAMYLCASSPPGGSGGYEQYFGPGTRLTVT.

This clone occurred once. This chain uses TRBV19 with TRBJ1-3, with D possibly matching TRBD1 (6 bases). V dropped 4 bases and J dropped 4 bases, with 11 bases sitting between them. Germline V gene data show CDR1 as LNHDA and CDR2 as SQIVND (reference sequence). The CDR3 extends over 14 amino acids. The CDR3 nucleotides are TGTGCCAGTAGTAAGGACAGCTACGGAAACACCATATATTTT. It is translated as CASSKDSYGNTIYF.

V and J are TRBV3-1 (or the pseudogene TRBV3-2) and TRBJ2-3; D gene ambiguous. CDR1 LGHDT and CDR2 YNNKEL come from the germline V gene (reference sequence). Deletions cut 0 bases from V and 6 bases from J, with 13 bases between. CDR3 length: 15 amino acids. This CDR3 is CASSQEAPPRDTQYF. CDR3 DNA sequence: TGTGCCAGCAGCCAAGAAGCTCCCCCCCGGGATACGCAGTATTTT.

This sequence joins TRBV5-6 and TRBJ1-2; D is unclear. Looked up from germline, CDR1 is SGHDT and CDR2 is YYEEEE. The CDR3 runs 15 residues. Trimming removed 1 base from V and 2 bases from J, with 12 bases in between. CDR3 nucleotide sequence: TGTGCCAGCAGCTTGCCTCAAACGGTAAACTATGGCTACACCTTC. Its protein product is CASSLPQTVNYGYTF.

The genes are TRBV4-3 and TRBJ2-4; TRBD2 might be the D (6 bases). Germline CDR1 reads LGHNA; CDR2 reads YSLEER. V was shortened by 1 base and J by 8 bases, with 15 bases between the two germline ends. The CDR3 runs 15 residues. CDR3 in amino acids: CASSQGLAMGDIQYF. The CDR3 nucleotides read TGCGCCAGCAGCCAAGGCCTAGCGATGGGGGACATTCAGTACTTC.

CDR3 in DNA: TGTGCCAGCAGCTTAGGGCCCACGCCCCTCCACTTT. As protein: CASSLGPTPLHF. V and J are TRBV11-3 and TRBJ1-6; D gene ambiguous. CDR1 and CDR2 from the germline V gene are SGHNT and YENEEA. The CDR3 spans 12 residues. V was trimmed by 1 base and J by 13 bases, leaving 8 bases between them.

V gene TRBV6-6 combines with J gene TRBJ1-4; 7 bases map to TRBD1. In germline, CDR1 is MNHNY, CDR2 SVGAGI (reference sequence). The CDR3 has 13 residues. Unmatched junction bases numbered 4, after V lost 4 bases and J lost 8 bases. The CDR3 DNA reads as TGTGCCAGCAGTTTACAGGGGAACGAAAAACTGTTTTTT. Its translation is CASSLQGNEKLFF.

This chain joins TRBV19 and TRBJ1-2; TRBD1 matches at 10 bases. The CDR3 consists of 13 residues. The germline gives CDR1 LNHDA, CDR2 SQIVND (reference sequence). V dropped 5 bases and J dropped 5; count of bases not matched to a gene: 2. The CDR3 region has the DNA TGTGCCAGTAGTTGGACAGGGGGATATGGCTACACCTTC. Translating gives CASSWTGGYGYTF.

The sample holds a few counts of this clone. The gene calls are TRBV7-2 and TRBJ2-7, with 9 bases lining up with TRBD1. This CDR3 contains 14 residues. Germline V gene lookup returns CDR1 SGHTA and CDR2 FQGNSA. V trimming: 3 bases; J trimming: 0 bases; junction bases outside the gene matches: 0. The CDR3 loop reads CASSLTGGSYEQYF. The CDR3 nucleotides are TGTGCCAGCAGCTTGACAGGGGGCTCCTACGAGCAGTACTTC.

V usage is TRBV25-1 and J usage is TRBJ1-1; no definite D call. The CDR3 extends over 13 amino acids. The V end lost 5 bases, the J end lost 3 bases, and 10 bases lay between the germline ends. The germline V gene encodes CDR1 MGHDK and CDR2 SYGVNS. CDR3 nucleotides: TGTGCCAGCAGTCGTCCGGAGTACACTGAAGCTTTCTTT. It codes for CASSRPEYTEAFF.

The chain employs TRBV25-1 and TRBJ1-2; 7 bases map to TRBD1. Germline CDR1 MGHDK, CDR2 SYGVNS. V lost 0 bases and J lost 6; bases outside the gene matches: 4. The CDR3 spans 14 residues. This chain's CDR3 is CASSEYSTGNGYTF. The CDR3, as DNA: TGTGCCAGCAGTGAATACTCGACAGGGAATGGCTACACCTTC.

The chain has TRBV6-5 and TRBJ1-2; 10 positions agree with TRBD1. J gave up 8 bases and V 8 bases, and 2 bases lay outside the gene matches. The CDR3 is 11 residues long. From germline, CDR1 is MNHEY and CDR2 SVGAGI. In DNA form, the CDR3 reads TGTGCCAGCCGGGACAGGGGCGGCTACACCTTC. It encodes CASRDRGGYTF.

This chain links TRBV7-9 with TRBJ1-1; a possible D gene is TRBD1 (6 bases). CDR1 and CDR2 (germline): SEHNR, FQNEAQ (reference sequence). V lost 1 base and J 2 bases, leaving 17 bases between the germline ends. This CDR3 contains 17 residues. The CDR3 coding sequence is TGTGCCAGCAGCTTAGTAGGGGGTCCGGGCGTAAACACTGAAGCTTTCTTT. This gives the protein CASSLVGGPGVNTEAFF.

V is TRBV12-3 or TRBV12-4 and J is TRBJ1-2; D is ambiguous. CDR3 length: 13 residues. Trimming removed 0 bases at V and 8 bases at J, with 10 bases between. This chain's CDR3 is CASSLAGVGGYTF. The CDR3 DNA is TGTGCCAGCAGTTTAGCCGGGGTGGGCGGCTACACCTTC.

This clone was picked up one time. The rearrangement uses TRBV6-2 or TRBV6-3 and TRBJ1-2; no firm D call. CDR3 length: 15 residues. Deletions cut 2 bases from V and 1 base from J, with 11 bases between. Looked up from germline, CDR1 is MNHEY and CDR2 is SVGEGT. Here the CDR3 DNA reads TGTGCCAGCAGTTACCTGGTTACACATAACTATGGCTACACCTTC. Residues: CASSYLVTHNYGYTF.